These 22 T cell receptor beta chains originate from one sample sequenced in a study of blood T cell repertoires in COVID-19. Here immunoSEQ multiplex PCR was the method, and the copy in TCRdb shows in-frame clones only, minus some. Here the sample spans 180,000 or so clones, 60% to 80% being singletons. Sequenced sample: PBMCs or T cells enriched from blood (not recorded which). The receptors originated from a man in his fifties or sixties who had been exposed to COVID-19.

The rearrangement links TRBV14 to TRBJ2-7, with D tentatively TRBD1 (5 bases). This CDR3 contains 15 residues. Looked up from germline, CDR1 is SGHDN and CDR2 is FVKESK. The V end was cut by 2 bases, the J end by 0 bases, with 11 bases between. In DNA, the CDR3 is TGTGCCAGCAGCCAATTAGGGGAAGCCTCCTACGAGCAGTACTTC. Protein product: CASSQLGEASYEQYF. The variable domain in full, with the rest retrieved from reference TRBV14 and TRBJ2-7, is EAGVTQFPSHSVIEKGQTVTLRCDPISGHDNLYWYRRVMGKEIKFLLHFVKESKQDESGMPNNRFLAERTGGTYSTLKVQPAELEDSGVYFCASSQLGEASYEQYFGPGTRLTVT.

This rearrangement joins TRBV7-7 to TRBJ2-1; TRBD1 aligns across 10 bases. The CDR3 extends over 16 amino acids. Germline CDR1 reads SSHAT; CDR2 reads FNYEAQ (reference sequence). The junction had 10 bases not matched to a gene; V was cut back by 1 base and J by 10 bases. CDR3 region: CASSLGGTGAVGEQFF. In nucleotides, the CDR3 is TGTGCCAGCAGCTTAGGAGGGACAGGGGCGGTTGGGGAGCAGTTCTTC.

This chain joins TRBV28 and TRBJ1-3, with a weak D call TRBD1 (5 bases). The germline V and J ends were trimmed by 4 bases and 4 bases, with 14 bases remaining between them. This CDR3 is built from 15 residues. Germline lookup yields CDR1 MDHEN and CDR2 SYDVKM. DNA for the CDR3: TGTGCCAGCAGTTCCCCCGGGGGTCCAGGAAACACCATATATTTT. It yields the protein CASSSPGGPGNTIYF.

This clone has only a few counts. This chain joins TRBV11-2 and TRBJ2-7; a possible D gene is TRBD1 (6 bases). Germline CDR1 reads SGHAT; CDR2 reads FQNNGV. CDR3 length: 16 residues. V was clipped by 7 bases and J by 0 bases, with 19 bases between them. CDR3: CASTTGWDGNSYEQYF. In DNA form, the CDR3 reads TGTGCCAGCACCACAGGGTGGGACGGCAACTCCTACGAGCAGTACTTC.

On this clone: Other DNA sequences in the sample encode the same CDR3. The chain couples TRBV27 to TRBJ2-1, with 7 bases identical to TRBD1. V was pared by 5 bases and J by 0 bases, with 4 bases of the junction left unmatched. Germline CDR1 reads MNHEY; CDR2 reads SMNVEV (reference sequence). This CDR3 comprises 15 residues. CDR3: CASSPAGGSYNEQFF. For the CDR3, the DNA is TGTGCCAGCAGTCCAGCAGGGGGCTCCTACAATGAGCAGTTCTTC.

This chain uses TRBV5-4 with TRBJ1-2; the D is unclear. The CDR3 consists of 14 residues. Germline-derived CDR1 and CDR2 are SGHNT and YYREEE (reference sequence). Trimming shortened V by 2 bases and J by 1 base, and 9 bases separated the two germline ends. CDR3 region: CASSFGGSNYGYTF. CDR3 in DNA: TGTGCCAGCAGCTTTGGCGGGAGTAACTATGGCTACACCTTC.

This chain links TRBV7-2 with TRBJ2-7; the match to TRBD2 covers 8 bases. V gave up 1 base and J gave up 2 bases; unmatched junction bases: 7. Germline V gene sequence: CDR1 SGHTA, CDR2 FQGNSA. CDR3 size: 16 residues. The CDR3, as DNA: TGTGCCAGCAGCTTAGGTCTTAGCGGGATCGCCTACGAGCAGTACTTC. It specifies CASSLGLSGIAYEQYF.

The chain combines TRBV27 with TRBJ1-2, with 9 bases identical to TRBD1. Germline assignment: CDR1 MNHEY and CDR2 SMNVEV (reference sequence). The ends lost 6 bases at V and 0 bases at J; junction bases unmatched: 2. This CDR3 has 14 residues. CDR3 amino acids: CASSGQGPNYGYTF. The CDR3 DNA sequence: TGTGCCAGCAGCGGACAGGGGCCTAACTATGGCTACACCTTC.

V usage is TRBV6-6 and J usage is TRBJ2-7; 7 nucleotides match TRBD1. The CDR3 has 12 residues. Germline V CDR1 and CDR2: MNHNY, SVGAGI (reference sequence). V lost 6 bases, J lost 6 bases, and 5 bases stayed unmatched. For the CDR3, the DNA is TGTGCCAGCAGGACAGGGTTAACCGAGCAGTACTTC. Its translation: CASRTGLTEQYF.

Of note for this clone: An end of the junction does not agree with germline; a read error may underlie this. This chain joins TRBV15 and TRBJ1-1; possible D gene TRBD1, 5 bases. CDR1 is LNHNV and CDR2 is YYDKDF in the germline V gene (reference sequence). The CDR3 runs 12 residues. As DNA, the CDR3 is TGTGCCACCAGCCCGGCCAGGGCTACGCTCGCCTTT. It encodes CATSPARATLAF.

J is TRBJ2-1 and V is TRBV7-2; D unresolved. Between the trimmed V and J ends, which lost 2 bases and 0 bases, there was a span of 8 bases. The CDR3 has 15 amino acids. CDR1 SGHTA and CDR2 FQGNSA come from the germline V gene. The CDR3 sequence is CASSLKQSSYNEQFF. For the CDR3, the DNA is TGTGCCAGCAGCTTAAAGCAAAGCTCCTACAATGAGCAGTTCTTC.

The chain links TRBV11-2 to TRBJ2-7; the match to TRBD1 covers 9 bases. J lost 5 bases, V lost 4 bases, and 9 bases had no gene match. This CDR3 has 15 amino acids. Per the germline V gene, CDR1 is SGHAT and CDR2 is FQNNGV. CDR3 nucleotides: TGTGCCAGCAGCTACACAGGGGGCGTCTTCGACGAGCAGTACTTC. Translating gives CASSYTGGVFDEQYF.

The chain uses TRBV6-1 and TRBJ2-1; possibly TRBD1 for D (5 bases). Germline V gene lookup returns CDR1 MNHNS and CDR2 SASEGT. This CDR3 is built from 16 residues. V was clipped by 2 bases and J by 9 bases, with 20 bases between them. The CDR3 protein is CASSERAGLLRSEQFF. CDR3 bases: TGTGCCAGCAGTGAAAGGGCAGGGCTGTTGAGGAGTGAGCAGTTCTTC.

The chain couples TRBV11-2 to TRBJ1-3; possible D gene TRBD1, 5 bases. The CDR3 sequence is 14 residues long. Germline assignment: CDR1 SGHAT and CDR2 FQNNGV. V gave up 5 bases and J gave up 3 bases, with 11 bases separating them. CDR3 loop: CASSIRAVGNTIYF. The CDR3, as DNA: TGTGCCAGCAGCATCAGGGCTGTTGGAAACACCATATATTTT.

This clone showed up just once. The V call is TRBV12-3 or TRBV12-4, the J call TRBJ2-7; TRBD2 agrees at 7 bases. The V and J ends lost 3 bases and 5 bases, in that order; junction bases with no gene match: 4. The CDR3 has 13 amino acids. CDR3: CASSFMGGDEQYF. CDR3 coding DNA: TGTGCCAGCAGTTTTATGGGGGGGGACGAGCAGTACTTC.

The chain uses TRBV7-2 and TRBJ2-3; possibly TRBD2 for D (5 bases). Germline CDR1 is SGHTA and CDR2 is FQGNSA. CDR3 length: 15 amino acids. Trimming shortened V by 3 bases and J by 1 base, and 11 bases separated the two germline ends. CDR3 loop: CASSFRGRGTDTQYF. The CDR3 nucleotides read TGTGCCAGCAGCTTTCGTGGGAGAGGCACAGATACGCAGTATTTT.

V usage is TRBV11-2 and J usage is TRBJ2-7; D is undetermined. CDR3 length equals 13 residues. Germline CDR1 SGHAT, CDR2 FQNNGV. The V gene lost 1 base and the J gene lost 6 bases, with 10 bases spanning the gap. CDR3: CASSLASLGEQYF. The CDR3 DNA follows: TGTGCCAGCAGCTTAGCGTCCCTAGGCGAGCAGTACTTC. Using reference TRBV11-2 and TRBJ2-7 for the parts outside the CDR3, the full variable domain is EAGVAQSPRYKIIEKRQSVAFWCNPISGHATLYWYQQILGQGPKLLIQFQNNGVVDDSQLPKDRFSAERLKGVDSTLKIQPAKLEDSAVYLCASSLASLGEQYFGPGTRLTVT.

This clone was detected only a few times. The chain combines TRBV24-1 with TRBJ1-2, with 12 bases lining up with TRBD1. CDR1 KGHDR and CDR2 SFDVKD come from the germline V gene. The CDR3 covers 15 residues. Trimming took 5 bases from V and 7 from J; bases not matched to a gene: 7. CDR3 sequence (DNA): TGTGCCACCAGTGCCTCCGGGACAGGGGGCTCTGGCTACACCTTC. Protein: CATSASGTGGSGYTF.

V is TRBV29-1 and J is TRBJ1-2; TRBD1 matches at 7 bases. The CDR3 contains 14 residues. Germline V gene sequence: CDR1 SQVTM, CDR2 ANQGSEA. Unmatched junction bases numbered 7, after V lost 6 bases and J lost 0 bases. The CDR3: CSVWTGDSNYGYTF. The CDR3 DNA sequence: TGCAGCGTGTGGACAGGTGATTCTAACTATGGCTACACCTTC.

The chain links TRBV5-1 to TRBJ2-7; 7 bases fit TRBD1. The CDR3 spans 16 residues. J gave up 3 bases and V 0 bases, and 9 bases lay outside the gene matches. The germline CDR1 and CDR2 sequences are SGHRS and YFSETQ. CDR3 in amino acids: CASSLGLRTGNYEQYF. Here the CDR3 DNA reads TGCGCCAGCAGCTTGGGCCTACGGACAGGCAACTACGAGCAGTACTTC.

CDR3 bases: TGTGCCAGCAGCAGGGACAGGGTGAACACTGAAGCTTTCTTT. Protein sequence: CASSRDRVNTEAFF. This rearrangement joins TRBV9 to TRBJ1-1, with TRBD1 matching over 9 bases. The length of the CDR3 is 14 residues. Germline CDR1 SGDLS, CDR2 YYNGEE. Losses at the gene ends were 4 bases for V and 0 bases for J; bases not matched to a gene: 1.

The rearrangement joins TRBV7-6 to TRBJ1-6, with TRBD1 identical over 7 bases. Trimming removed 2 bases from V and 5 bases from J; junction bases left unmatched: 3. The CDR3 sequence is 15 residues long. Germline CDR1 reads SGHVS; CDR2 reads FNYEAQ. DNA for the CDR3: TGTGCCAGCAGCTTACCGGGACAGAATAATTCACCCCTCCACTTT. This encodes CASSLPGQNNSPLHF.